This T cell receptor (beta chain) was observed in a study of blood T cell repertoires in COVID-19. Turning to the study itself: Samples representing acute and convalescent COVID-19 were sourced from the United States, Italy and Spain.

In this sample, this clone turned up once. Unmatched junction bases numbered 4, after V lost 7 bases and J lost 4 bases. This CDR3 region has 12 residues. In germline, CDR1 is MNHNY, CDR2 SVGAGI (reference sequence). As originally analysed: Nucleated cell counts were estimated from reference gene primer amplification. This table comes from immunoSEQ multiplex PCR, and its TCRdb copy is limited to in-frame clones, with some not included. From that table come the V and J calls and clone size; the DNA was used to work out D and trimming. The table includes more than 90,000 clones, more than 75% detected once.

The chain couples TRBV6-6 to TRBJ2-7; 7 bases align to TRBD2. This sequence originates from a man in his forties with acute or convalescent COVID-19. The sample was peripheral blood. CDR3 in amino acids: CASTRGVYEQYF. In DNA form, the CDR3 reads TGTGCCAGCACCCGGGGGGTGTACGAGCAGTACTTC.